Below are 21 T cell receptor beta chains sequenced from a single sample in a study of cytomegalovirus exposure and HLA in healthy donors. PCR employed 60 Vbeta and 13 Jbeta primers. Sequencing used immunoSEQ multiplex PCR; TCRdb keeps in-frame clones, though not all of them. The table records around 180,000 clones, roughly three quarters of them present only once. What was sequenced was PBMCs. The receptors shown here come from a woman in her 50s in good health and CMV-seronegative.

The rearrangement links TRBV7-3 to TRBJ2-2; no reliable D call. CDR1 is SGHTA, CDR2 FQGTGA, per germline. The CDR3 covers 13 residues. The V gene lost 5 bases and the J gene lost 6 bases, with 10 bases spanning the gap. CDR3 in DNA: TGTGCCAGCAGCCGATACGGGTCCGGGGAGCTGTTTTTT. Encoded protein: CASSRYGSGELFF.

This clone was counted between two and nine times. V usage is TRBV12-5 and J usage is TRBJ1-1; TRBD1 matches 7 bases. CDR1 is LGHNT, CDR2 FRNRAP, per germline. Trimming removed 1 base from V and 5 bases from J; junction bases left unmatched: 4. The CDR3 is 14 amino acids. The CDR3 nucleotides are TGTGCTAGTGGTTTGGGACAGGGCCGGACTGAAGCTTTCTTT. It encodes CASGLGQGRTEAFF.

The CDR3 spells CASRGQGARSGANVLTF. DNA for the CDR3: TGTGCCAGCAGGGGACAGGGGGCGCGGTCTGGGGCCAACGTCCTGACTTTC. The V and J genes are TRBV27 and TRBJ2-6; 12 bases are shared with TRBD1. J was trimmed by 1 base and V by 6 bases; bases with no gene match: 4. This CDR3 spans 17 amino acids. The germline V gene has CDR1 MNHEY and CDR2 SMNVEV (reference sequence).

The chain joins TRBV5-4 to TRBJ2-2; weak D call: TRBD2 (5 bases). The CDR3 spans 15 residues. V dropped 4 bases and J dropped 6 bases, with 16 bases sitting between them. The germline V gene encodes CDR1 SGHNT and CDR2 YYREEE (reference sequence). The CDR3 reads CASSRWEHTSGELFF. As DNA, the CDR3 is TGTGCCAGCAGCCGCTGGGAGCACACCTCCGGGGAGCTGTTTTTT.

This chain uses TRBV7-2 with TRBJ2-1; 8 bases line up with TRBD2. Germline V lookup: CDR1 SGHTA, CDR2 FQGNSA. The V and J ends lost 5 bases and 8 bases, in that order; junction bases with no gene match: 5. This CDR3 region has 13 residues. The CDR3: CASSRELADEQFF. The DNA of the CDR3 is TGTGCCAGCAGCCGTGAACTAGCGGATGAGCAGTTCTTC.

As concerns this clone: Its ends do not fully match the called genes, so a read error is possible. The J gene is TRBJ2-5, the V gene TRBV7-9, with 7 bases fitting TRBD1. Germline V gene sequence: CDR1 SEHNR, CDR2 FQNEAQ (reference sequence). The CDR3 runs 13 residues. The CDR3 DNA reads as TGTTCCAGCAGCTCCAGGGGGCAAGAGACCCAGTACTTC. Protein product: CSSSSRGQETQYF.

This clone was seen a single time. The chain employs TRBV21-1 and TRBJ1-5; the table's TRBD1 call for D was not verified on the DNA. TRBV21-1 is listed as a pseudogene. The CDR3 is 16 residues long. DNA of the CDR3: TGTGCCAGCAGCAAAGCGCCGGACAGGGGGAATCAGCCCCAGCATTTT. Its protein is CASSKAPDRGNQPQHF.

For this clone: Mismatch with germline at one junction end may stem from a read error. The rearrangement joins TRBV7-2 to TRBJ2-5; 8 bases are shared with TRBD2. The J call is in doubt because the DNA end fits TRBJ2-7 better. The CDR3 consists of 16 residues. Germline V gene data show CDR1 as SGHTA and CDR2 as FQGNSA. The DNA for the CDR3 is TGTGCCAGCACCTTAGGGGGTACTAGCGGAGCCTACGAGCAGTACTTC. It codes for CASTLGGTSGAYEQYF.

V gene TRBV7-9 combines with J gene TRBJ1-3, with a tentative D call TRBD1 (6 bases). The CDR3 has 15 amino acids. V lost 5 bases and J lost 2, with 13 bases in between. CDR1 is SEHNR, CDR2 FQNEAQ, per germline (reference sequence). The CDR3 region has the DNA TGTGCCAGCAGCCTGCCTGGGACAACTGGAAACACCATATATTTT. This translates into CASSLPGTTGNTIYF.

This chain uses TRBV10-3 with TRBJ1-3; perhaps TRBD1 as D (5 bases). The CDR3 has 15 residues. Trimming removed 2 bases at V and 4 bases at J, with 12 bases between. The V gene's germline CDR1 is ENHRY and CDR2 SYGVKD. The CDR3 reads CAISEPQGSGNTIYF. The CDR3 DNA follows: TGTGCCATCAGTGAGCCTCAGGGTTCAGGAAACACCATATATTTT.

The chain has TRBV18 and TRBJ1-4; TRBD1 is a possible D gene (5 bases). Germline CDR1 and CDR2: KGHSH and LQKENI. The V end lost 3 bases, the J end lost 3 bases, and 17 bases lay between the germline ends. The CDR3 covers 17 residues. The CDR3 DNA is TGTGCCAGCTCACCGGCGGACCAGCGCAGGGCTAATGAAAAACTGTTTTTT. This gives the protein CASSPADQRRANEKLFF.

The chain recombines TRBV28 with TRBJ2-5; tentative D call: TRBD1 (7 bases). Germline CDR1 and CDR2: MDHEN and SYDVKM. The CDR3 runs 12 residues. Deletions cut 5 bases from V and 4 bases from J, with 8 bases between. CDR3 nucleotide sequence: TGTGCCAGCAGTCAGGGGGGAGAGACCCAGTACTTC. Amino acid sequence: CASSQGGETQYF.

V usage is TRBV27 and J usage is TRBJ1-3, with D uncertain. V was pared by 7 bases and J by 0 bases, with 10 bases between. Germline V lookup: CDR1 MNHEY, CDR2 SMNVEV (reference sequence). This CDR3 spans 14 amino acids. The CDR3 coding sequence is TGTGCCAGCAAACAGACATTCTCTGGAAACACCATATATTTT. This translates into CASKQTFSGNTIYF.

The V call is TRBV19, the J call TRBJ1-2; TRBD1 matches 10 bases. CDR3 length: 15 residues. Unmatched junction bases numbered 5, after V lost 1 base and J lost 6 bases. Per germline, CDR1 LNHDA and CDR2 SQIVND (reference sequence). The CDR3 bases are TGTGCCAGTAGTATAGGCGGCGGACAGGGGGATGGCTACACCTTC. It is translated as CASSIGGGQGDGYTF.

The rearrangement links TRBV29-1 to TRBJ2-5; no clear D gene. The V gene lost 4 bases and the J gene lost 2 bases, with 8 bases spanning the gap. This CDR3 region has 12 residues. In germline, CDR1 is SQVTM, CDR2 ANQGSEA. The CDR3 region has the DNA TGCAGCGTTGCTTTCTCTCAAGAGACCCAGTACTTC. It is translated as CSVAFSQETQYF. Using reference TRBV29-1 and TRBJ2-5 for the parts outside the CDR3, the full variable domain is SAVISQKPSRDICQRGTSLTIQCQVDSQVTMMFWYRQQPGQSLTLIATANQGSEATYESGFVIDKFPISRPNLTFSTLTVSNMSPEDSSIYLCSVAFSQETQYFGPGTRLLVL.

This clone was counted once. The sample carries other DNA sequences with the same CDR3. The chain links TRBV25-1 to TRBJ2-7, with 8 bases fitting TRBD1. Looked up from germline, CDR1 is MGHDK and CDR2 is SYGVNS. The CDR3 runs to 14 residues. J was trimmed by 6 bases and V by 5 bases; bases with no gene match: 9. The chain's CDR3 is CASSPRGLGIEQYF. The DNA for the CDR3 is TGTGCCAGCAGTCCCAGGGGGCTTGGAATCGAGCAGTACTTC.

The CDR3 here is CASSPQGRASETQYF. The CDR3 coding sequence is TGTGCCAGCAGTCCCCAGGGGAGGGCCTCAGAGACCCAGTACTTC. The chain uses TRBV6-5 and TRBJ2-5; TRBD2 is a possible D gene (7 bases). The CDR3 has 15 amino acids. Trimming left V 5 bases short and J 4 bases short, with 17 bases between. Germline CDR1 and CDR2: MNHEY and SVGAGI.

This clone was seen more than once but under ten times. Distinct nucleotide sequences in the sample also encode this CDR3. The chain uses TRBV4-3 and TRBJ2-7; D possibly corresponds to TRBD1 (6 bases). Deletions cut 0 bases from V and 0 bases from J, with 6 bases between. This CDR3 has 14 amino acids. CDR1 is LGHNA and CDR2 is YSLEER in the germline V gene. CDR3 nucleotides: TGCGCCAGCAGCCAAGACAGGGGCTCCTACGAGCAGTACTTC. This translates into CASSQDRGSYEQYF.

The chain joins TRBV25-1 to TRBJ1-6; 8 bases are shared with TRBD1. V was pared by 6 bases and J by 7 bases, with 11 bases of the junction left unmatched. Germline CDR1 reads MGHDK; CDR2 reads SYGVNS. This CDR3 has 16 residues. In nucleotides, the CDR3 is TGTGCCAGCAGGGGTACTCGGACAGGGAACAATTCACCCCTCCACTTT. Protein: CASRGTRTGNNSPLHF.

This chain links TRBV27 with TRBJ2-1; a weak D match, TRBD1 (5 bases). V lost 4 bases to trimming and J lost 5 bases, with 9 bases between them. This CDR3 contains 13 residues. Germline-derived CDR1 and CDR2 are MNHEY and SMNVEV (reference sequence). CDR3 sequence (DNA): TGTGCCAGCAGTTATACAGGAAACAATGAGCAGTTCTTC. This gives the protein CASSYTGNNEQFF.

The chain combines TRBV30 with TRBJ2-3, with 10 bases lining up with TRBD1. V shed 1 base, J shed 5 bases, and the junction held 12 bases outside the gene matches. Germline V lookup: CDR1 GTSNPN, CDR2 SVGIG (reference sequence). The CDR3 sequence is 17 residues long. The CDR3: CAWSAPPLTGGEDTQYF. CDR3 bases: TGTGCCTGGAGTGCCCCCCCCTTGACAGGGGGCGAAGATACGCAGTATTTT.